This T cell receptor (beta chain) appears in the sequencing data of a study of T cell changes during pregnancy in multiple sclerosis (dated by TCRdb to about 2019). Regarding the complete study: The study examined how the T cell repertoire changed over the course of pregnancy in women with multiple sclerosis.

V drops 0 bases and J drops 8 bases, leaving 19 bases in between. The germline V gene specifies SGHAT as CDR1 and FQNNGV as CDR2. The CDR3 sequence holds 16 residues, the cysteine and phenylalanine included. CDR3 DNA only is kept here, 48 bases in frame from base 1. Comments on this clone: Its target antigen remains unknown. Base quality data are lacking; no much larger clone is found one base away.

Library preparation was by the immunoSEQ multiplex PCR assay. As stored in TCRdb, this immuneACCESS dataset retains in-frame rearrangements with V and J assigned. A fraction of the clones does not appear; measured against another copy, unresolved V genes explain less than half of the discrepancy, and the remainder lacks a known reason. Present in this sample are 52,000 or so clones, around nine tenths of which were seen just once. The ten biggest clones cover approximately 0.27% of the sample. This TCR derives from a female donor with multiple sclerosis, enrolled in a pregnancy study. The sequencing here drew on CD4+ T cells from peripheral blood mononuclear cells, taken in the second trimester of pregnancy. The V and J segments used are TRBV11-2 and TRBJ1-2; TRBD1 is possibly the D segment (5 matching bases). Here the CDR3 is given as CASSLEGGRGESGYTF. At the DNA level, the sequence is TGTGCCAGCAGCTTAGAGGGGGGGAGGGGTGAGAGCGGCTACACCTTC.